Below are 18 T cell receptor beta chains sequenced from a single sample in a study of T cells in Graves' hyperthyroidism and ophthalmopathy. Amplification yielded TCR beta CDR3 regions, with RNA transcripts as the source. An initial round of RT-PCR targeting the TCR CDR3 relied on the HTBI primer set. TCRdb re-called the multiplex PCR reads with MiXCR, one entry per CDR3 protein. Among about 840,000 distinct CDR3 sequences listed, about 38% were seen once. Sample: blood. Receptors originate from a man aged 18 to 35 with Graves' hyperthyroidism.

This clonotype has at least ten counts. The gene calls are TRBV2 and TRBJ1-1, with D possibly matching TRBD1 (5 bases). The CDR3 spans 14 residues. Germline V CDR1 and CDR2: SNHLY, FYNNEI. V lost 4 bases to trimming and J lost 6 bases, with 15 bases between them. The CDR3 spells CASSVGAGKAEAFF. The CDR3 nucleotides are TGTGCCAGCAGTGTCGGGGCGGGTAAGGCTGAAGCTTTCTTT.

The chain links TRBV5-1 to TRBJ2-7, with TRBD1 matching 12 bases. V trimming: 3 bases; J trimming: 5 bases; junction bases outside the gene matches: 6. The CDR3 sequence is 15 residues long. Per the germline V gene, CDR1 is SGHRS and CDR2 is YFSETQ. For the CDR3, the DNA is TGCGCCAGCAGCTGGGACAGGGGGCTGACAGACGAGCAGTACTTC. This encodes CASSWDRGLTDEQYF.

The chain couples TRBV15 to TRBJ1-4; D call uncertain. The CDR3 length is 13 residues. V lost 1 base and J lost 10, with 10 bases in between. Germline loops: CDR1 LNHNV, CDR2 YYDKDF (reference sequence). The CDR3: CATSRGQPGKLFF. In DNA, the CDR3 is TGTGCCACCAGCAGAGGCCAACCTGGAAAACTGTTTTTT.

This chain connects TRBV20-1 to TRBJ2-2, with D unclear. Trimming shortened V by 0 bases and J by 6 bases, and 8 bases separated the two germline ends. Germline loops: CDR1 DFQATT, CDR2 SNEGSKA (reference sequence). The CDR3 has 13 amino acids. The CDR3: CSARDLIPGELFF. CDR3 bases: TGCAGTGCTAGAGATCTAATACCCGGGGAGCTGTTTTTT.

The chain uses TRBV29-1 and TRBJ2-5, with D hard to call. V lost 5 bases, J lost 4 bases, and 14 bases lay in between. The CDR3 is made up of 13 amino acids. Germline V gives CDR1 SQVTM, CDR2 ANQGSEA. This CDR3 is CSVPTPGLETQYF. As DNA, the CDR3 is TGCAGCGTTCCGACCCCCGGTCTAGAGACCCAGTACTTC. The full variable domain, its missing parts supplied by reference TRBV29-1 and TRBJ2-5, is SAVISQKPSRDICQRGTSLTIQCQVDSQVTMMFWYRQQPGQSLTLIATANQGSEATYESGFVIDKFPISRPNLTFSTLTVSNMSPEDSSIYLCSVPTPGLETQYFGPGTRLLVL.

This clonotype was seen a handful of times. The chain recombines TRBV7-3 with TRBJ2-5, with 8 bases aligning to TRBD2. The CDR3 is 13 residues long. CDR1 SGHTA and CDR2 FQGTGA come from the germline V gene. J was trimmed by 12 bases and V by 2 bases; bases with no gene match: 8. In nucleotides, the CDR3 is TGTGCCAGCAGCTTAGAACTAGCGGACCGCAAGTACTTC. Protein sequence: CASSLELADRKYF.

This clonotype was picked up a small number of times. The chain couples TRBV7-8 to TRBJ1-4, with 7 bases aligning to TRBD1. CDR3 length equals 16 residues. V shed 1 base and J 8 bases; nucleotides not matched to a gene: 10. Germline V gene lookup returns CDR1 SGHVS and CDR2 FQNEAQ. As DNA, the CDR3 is TGTGCCAGCAGCTTAGGGGCGACAGGGTCATTAGAAAAACTGTTTTTT. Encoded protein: CASSLGATGSLEKLFF.

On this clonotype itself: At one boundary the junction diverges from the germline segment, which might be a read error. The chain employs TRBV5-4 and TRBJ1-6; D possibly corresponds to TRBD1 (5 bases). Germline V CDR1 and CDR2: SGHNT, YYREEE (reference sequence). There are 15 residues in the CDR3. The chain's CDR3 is CASSRGLQYNSPLHF. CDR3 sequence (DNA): TGCGCCAGCAGCCGGGGACTTCAATATAATTCACCCCTCCACTTT.

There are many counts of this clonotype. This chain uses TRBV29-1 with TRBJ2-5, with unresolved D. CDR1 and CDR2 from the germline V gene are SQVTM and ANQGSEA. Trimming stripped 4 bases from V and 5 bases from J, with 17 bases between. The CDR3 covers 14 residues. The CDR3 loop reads CSVGVTSGWETQYF. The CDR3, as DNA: TGCAGCGTTGGCGTGACGTCCGGCTGGGAGACCCAGTACTTC. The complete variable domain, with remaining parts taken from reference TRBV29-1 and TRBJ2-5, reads SAVISQKPSRDICQRGTSLTIQCQVDSQVTMMFWYRQQPGQSLTLIATANQGSEATYESGFVIDKFPISRPNLTFSTLTVSNMSPEDSSIYLCSVGVTSGWETQYFGPGTRLLVL.

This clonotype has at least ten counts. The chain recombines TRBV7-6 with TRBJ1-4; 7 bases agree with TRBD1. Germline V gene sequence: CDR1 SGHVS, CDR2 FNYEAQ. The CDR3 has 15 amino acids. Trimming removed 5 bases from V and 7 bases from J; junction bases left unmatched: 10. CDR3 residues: CASSQNDRESEKLFF. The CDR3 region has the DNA TGTGCCAGCAGCCAGAACGACAGGGAAAGTGAAAAACTGTTTTTT.

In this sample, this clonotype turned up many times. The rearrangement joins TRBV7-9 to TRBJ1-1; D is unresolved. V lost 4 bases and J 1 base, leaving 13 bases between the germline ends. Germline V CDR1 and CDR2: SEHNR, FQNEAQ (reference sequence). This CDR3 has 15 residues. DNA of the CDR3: TGTGCCAGCAGCTCCATCGGGGTAGAGAACACTGAAGCTTTCTTT. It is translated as CASSSIGVENTEAFF.

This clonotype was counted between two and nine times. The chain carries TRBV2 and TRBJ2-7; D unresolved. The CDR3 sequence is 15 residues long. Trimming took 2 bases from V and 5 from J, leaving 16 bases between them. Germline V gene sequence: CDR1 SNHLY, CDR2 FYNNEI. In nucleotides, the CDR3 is TGTGCCAGCAGTGAATTATGGGGTACACTCGACGAGCAGTACTTC. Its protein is CASSELWGTLDEQYF. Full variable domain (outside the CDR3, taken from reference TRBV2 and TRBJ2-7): EPEVTQTPSHQVTQMGQEVILRCVPISNHLYFYWYRQILGQKVEFLVSFYNNEISEKSEIFDDQFSVERPDGSNFTLKIRSTKLEDSAMYFCASSELWGTLDEQYFGPGTRLTVT.

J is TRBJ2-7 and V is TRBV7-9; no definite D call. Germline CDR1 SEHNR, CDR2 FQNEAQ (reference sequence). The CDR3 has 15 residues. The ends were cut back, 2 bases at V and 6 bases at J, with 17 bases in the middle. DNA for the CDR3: TGTGCCAGCAGCTTATGGCCAGTCAATGGTGGCGAGCAGTACTTC. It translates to CASSLWPVNGGEQYF.

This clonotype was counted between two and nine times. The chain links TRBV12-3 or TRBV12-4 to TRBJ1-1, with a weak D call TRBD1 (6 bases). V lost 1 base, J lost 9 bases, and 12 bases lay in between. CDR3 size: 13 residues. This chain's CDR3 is CASSLVGARQAFF. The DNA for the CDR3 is TGTGCCAGCAGTTTAGTGGGGGCGCGTCAAGCTTTCTTT.

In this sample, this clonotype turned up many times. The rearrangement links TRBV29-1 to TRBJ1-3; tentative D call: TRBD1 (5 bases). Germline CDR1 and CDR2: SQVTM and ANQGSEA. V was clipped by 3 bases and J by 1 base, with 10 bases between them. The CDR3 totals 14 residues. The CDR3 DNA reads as TGCAGCGTTGAGCAGGGCCCATCTGGAAACACCATATATTTT. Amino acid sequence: CSVEQGPSGNTIYF.

Here the CDR3 DNA reads TGCGCCAGCAGCTTGCCTACTAGCGGGAGCACAGATACGCAGTATTTT. Translation gives CASSLPTSGSTDTQYF. The rearrangement uses TRBV5-1 and TRBJ2-3; 9 bases are shared with TRBD2. The germline CDR1 and CDR2 sequences are SGHRS and YFSETQ. This CDR3 contains 16 residues. The trim removed 1 base at V and 0 bases at J, leaving 3 bases unmatched. The variable domain in full, with the rest retrieved from reference TRBV5-1 and TRBJ2-3, is KAGVTQTPRYLIKTRGQQVTLSCSPISGHRSVSWYQQTPGQGLQFLFEYFSETQRNKGNFPGRFSGRQFSNSRSEMNVSTLELGDSALYLCASSLPTSGSTDTQYFGPGTRLTVL.

This CDR3 reads CSVVSGAGKLFF. The CDR3 DNA follows: TGCAGCGTTGTGTCGGGGGCAGGAAAACTGTTTTTT. The chain couples TRBV29-1 to TRBJ1-4; a possible D gene is TRBD1 (6 bases). Germline-derived CDR1 and CDR2 are SQVTM and ANQGSEA. Trimming stripped 4 bases from V and 10 bases from J, with 13 bases between. The CDR3 is 12 amino acids.

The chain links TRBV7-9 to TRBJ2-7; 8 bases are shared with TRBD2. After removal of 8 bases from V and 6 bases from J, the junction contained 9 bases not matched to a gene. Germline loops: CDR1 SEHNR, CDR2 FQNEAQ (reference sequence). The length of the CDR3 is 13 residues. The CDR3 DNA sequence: TGTGCCAGCTTGTTCGGGGGGGCCGGCGAGCAGTACTTC. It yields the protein CASLFGGAGEQYF.